A selection of T cell receptor beta chains follows, all from one sample in a study of OX40 agonist ivuxolimab in advanced cancers. Clones were sequenced by immunoSEQ multiplex PCR, and TCRdb holds only the in-frame ones, with some missing. The sample consists of about 21,000 clones, around 87% of them appearing once. The sample consisted of CD4+ or CD8+ T cells sorted from blood, taken in a trial of the OX40 agonist ivuxolimab. All receptors derive from an adult with an advanced solid tumor such as melanoma, head and neck, liver or kidney cancer. The CDR3 runs from the conserved cysteine through the conserved F or W. A D gene is named only where the DNA matches it firmly. Clone size is stated in some rows and not others, as once, few, many or a class when expanded.

V: TRBV4-1; size: -; J: TRBJ2-1; D: -; DNA: TGCGCCAGCAGCCAAGCGACACAGTCTCCCTTCCTCAATGAGCAGTTCTTC; CDR3: CASSQATQSPFLNEQFF
V: TRBV30; size: -; J: TRBJ2-1; D: TRBD2; DNA: TGTGCCTCCCAGAGGGAGGGGATTTTGTACAATGAGCAGTTCTTC; CDR3: CASQREGILYNEQFF
V: TRBV6-1; size: -; J: TRBJ2-3; D: -; DNA: TGTGCCACCCTGGAAGGGGAGCGTTACACAGATACGCAGTATTTT; CDR3: CATLEGERYTDTQYF
V: TRBV7-6; size: -; J: TRBJ2-7; D: -; DNA: TGTGCCAGCAGCTTATCTGGAGAGCAGTACTTC; CDR3: CASSLSGEQYF
V: TRBV7-3; size: few; J: TRBJ2-3; D: -; DNA: TGTGCCAGCAGCCCTCTAACGGGGAGCACAGATACGCAGTATTTT; CDR3: CASSPLTGSTDTQYF
V: TRBV29-1; size: -; J: TRBJ1-1; D: -; DNA: TGCAGCGCATGGGGCGACCTTAACACTGAAGCTTTCTTT; CDR3: CSAWGDLNTEAFF
V: TRBV4-1; size: -; J: TRBJ1-1; D: -; DNA: TGCGCCAGCAGCCAGGATCGGGGGCGTGGGAACACTGAAGCTTTCTTT; CDR3: CASSQDRGRGNTEAFF
V: TRBV12-5; size: once; J: TRBJ2-1; D: TRBD2; DNA: TGTGCTAGTGGTTTGGAACCGGGACTAGCGGCCCACTACAATGAGCAGTTCTTC; CDR3: CASGLEPGLAAHYNEQFF
V: TRBV9; size: -; J: TRBJ2-6; D: -; DNA: TGTGCCAGCAGCCCTTGGGGGGCGGCGGACTCTGGGGCCAACGTCCTGACTTTC; CDR3: CASSPWGAADSGANVLTF
V: TRBV7-9; size: -; J: TRBJ2-1; D: -; DNA: TGTGCCACTCGAGAGATCTCCTACAATGAGCAGTTCTTC; CDR3: CATREISYNEQFF
V: TRBV15; size: few; J: TRBJ2-1; D: -; DNA: TGTGCCACCAGCAGAGGGGTATACAATGAGCAGTTCTTC; CDR3: CATSRGVYNEQFF